This TCR beta chain stems from a study of cytomegalovirus exposure and HLA in healthy donors. Background on the study: Samples from HLA-typed donors yielded 65 million to 90 million unique TCRs in an early data release.

Study results and caveats: In a later analysis, V- and J-gene trimming of beta chains associated with a DCLRE1C missense variant, replicated independently. Productive status was seen about 87% or about 30% of the time for most TCR beta V segments in an earlier analysis.

The PCR was carried out with 60 Vbeta primers and 13 Jbeta primers. Method: immunoSEQ multiplex PCR; TCRdb's copy keeps in-frame clones and lacks some. This sample has about 130,000 clones; 75% to 85% occur once, and the top ten carry about 1.8%. Germline CDR1 is MNHNS and CDR2 is SASEGT. The CDR3 has 15 residues. Trimming cost V 3 bases and J 7 bases, with 18 bases left between them. A word on this clone: Its antigen is still unknown.

The sequencing sample was made of PBMCs. The V and J genes are TRBV6-1 and TRBJ1-1; perhaps TRBD1 as D (6 bases). This sequence originates from a female donor in good health and CMV-seropositive. The CDR3 protein is CASSELGRGNLEAFF. Written as DNA, the CDR3 is TGTGCCAGCAGTGAGTTGGGGAGGGGGAATCTTGAAGCTTTCTTT.